This section outlines one T cell receptor (beta chain) sequence together with its context. These data are taken from a study of shared clonotypes between healthy human individuals. This table comes from immunoSEQ multiplex PCR, and its TCRdb copy is limited to in-frame clones, with some not included. In the table there are roughly 1.4 million clones, about 98.5% of which are singletons. This CDR3 has 15 residues. Germline trimming cut 6 bases from V and 6 bases from J; bases unmatched to any gene: 6. Germline loops: CDR1 MNHEY, CDR2 SVGAGI. J is TRBJ2-1 and V is TRBV6-5, with 12 bases lining up with TRBD2. The material sequenced was naive CD4+ T cells sorted from blood. Described subset: CD45RA+ positively selected. This clonotype was obtained from a man aged 30 to 39 in good health. The CDR3 nucleotides read TGTGCCAGCAGCCCTGGACTAGCGGGGATCAATGAGCAGTTCTTC. It codes for CASSPGLAGINEQFF.